These 3 T cell receptor beta chains came from one sample sequenced in a study of shared T cell receptors in the human thymus. Here immunoSEQ multiplex PCR was the method, and the copy in TCRdb shows in-frame clones only, minus some. Of over 350,000 clones listed, about 95% are singletons. Material: thymocytes. The receptors here all came from a human donor.

The rearrangement joins TRBV5-4 to TRBJ1-3, with D tentatively TRBD1 (5 bases). This CDR3 contains 16 residues. CDR1 SGHNT and CDR2 YYREEE come from the germline V gene (reference sequence). The V gene lost 4 bases and the J gene lost 0 bases, with 14 bases spanning the gap. The CDR3: CASSPGRTSSGNTIYF. The CDR3 DNA reads TGTGCCAGCAGCCCGGGACGGACTTCCTCTGGAAACACCATATATTTT.

V usage is TRBV15 and J usage is TRBJ1-1; D is ambiguous. Trimming removed 1 base from V and 5 bases from J, with 14 bases in between. CDR3 size: 15 residues. Germline V CDR1 and CDR2: LNHNV, YYDKDF (reference sequence). CDR3 nucleotides: TGTGCCACCAGCAGAGGGTATGGAGGCAATACTGAAGCTTTCTTT. Translated: CATSRGYGGNTEAFF.

CDR3 coding DNA: TGCAGTGCTATATTTCCAGATACGCAGTATTTT. Protein: CSAIFPDTQYF. This chain uses TRBV20-1 with TRBJ2-3; D unclear. V gave up 4 bases and J gave up 4 bases, with 6 bases separating them. The CDR3 has 11 amino acids. Germline V gives CDR1 DFQATT, CDR2 SNEGSKA (reference sequence).